Each of the 30 T cell receptor beta chains below was sequenced from the same sample in a study of blood T cell repertoires in COVID-19. Assay: immunoSEQ multiplex PCR; the TCRdb copy retains only in-frame clones and omits some. Here the sample spans 260,000 or so clones, about 87% being singletons. Sequencing was carried out using PBMCs or T cells enriched from blood (not recorded which). The source of these receptors is a woman in her 40s with acute COVID-19.

The chain joins TRBV7-2 to TRBJ1-2; no reliable D call. This CDR3 contains 15 residues. V was trimmed by 0 bases and J by 6 bases, leaving 14 bases between them. CDR1 is SGHTA and CDR2 is FQGNSA in the germline V gene. The CDR3: CASSLAFEGSHGYTF. DNA of the CDR3: TGTGCCAGCAGCTTAGCATTTGAGGGTTCCCATGGCTACACCTTC.

The chain is built from TRBV27 and TRBJ1-2; D not certain. The V gene's germline CDR1 is MNHEY and CDR2 SMNVEV (reference sequence). The CDR3 has 14 residues. V was pared by 2 bases and J by 2 bases, with 9 bases between. The CDR3 sequence: CASSLNAGNYGYTF. CDR3 sequence (DNA): TGTGCCAGCAGTTTAAACGCGGGGAACTATGGCTACACCTTC.

The V and J genes are TRBV4-1 and TRBJ1-6, with 8 bases aligning to TRBD1. J lost 7 bases, V lost 3 bases, and 5 bases had no gene match. CDR3 length: 15 residues. From germline, CDR1 is MGHRA and CDR2 YSYEKL. CDR3 sequence: CASSHPDRENSPLHF. For the CDR3, the DNA is TGCGCCAGCAGCCACCCGGACAGGGAAAATTCACCCCTCCACTTT.

This clone turned up a few times. V is TRBV5-1 and J is TRBJ1-1, with TRBD1 as a possible D gene (6 bases). Germline V gene lookup returns CDR1 SGHRS and CDR2 YFSETQ. The ends were cut back, 4 bases at V and 1 base at J, with 11 bases in the middle. The CDR3 spans 14 residues. The CDR3 coding sequence is TGCGCCAGCAGCGTAGGACAGTCGAACACTGAAGCTTTCTTT. Translating gives CASSVGQSNTEAFF.

The chain uses TRBV28 and TRBJ2-3; D unclear. V was shortened by 2 bases and J by 5 bases, with 2 bases between the two germline ends. CDR1 and CDR2 (germline): MDHEN, SYDVKM. This CDR3 contains 11 residues. The CDR3 here is CASSLLDTQYF. The CDR3 region has the DNA TGTGCCAGCAGTTTACTAGATACGCAGTATTTT.

V gene TRBV7-9 combines with J gene TRBJ1-4; maybe TRBD1 (6 bases). The CDR3 runs to 18 residues. V lost 4 bases to trimming and J lost 3 bases, with 21 bases between them. In germline, CDR1 is SEHNR, CDR2 FQNEAQ (reference sequence). The DNA for the CDR3 is TGTGCCAGCAGCTCTATACCCCGAGGGCAGGGGTCTAATGAAAAACTGTTTTTT. It codes for CASSSIPRGQGSNEKLFF.

J is TRBJ2-3 and V is TRBV28; D call uncertain. CDR3 length: 15 residues. Trimming stripped 5 bases from V and 3 bases from J, with 15 bases between. Germline-derived CDR1 and CDR2 are MDHEN and SYDVKM. The CDR3 protein is CASSRDRVGTDTQYF. The CDR3 DNA reads as TGTGCCAGCAGTCGTGACCGGGTCGGGACAGATACGCAGTATTTT. Supplemented by reference TRBV28 and TRBJ2-3, the full variable domain reads DVKVTQSSRYLVKRTGEKVFLECVQDMDHENMFWYRQDPGLGLRLIYFSYDVKMKEKGDIPEGYSVSREKKERFSLILESASTNQTSMYLCASSRDRVGTDTQYFGPGTRLTVL.

The chain couples TRBV7-3 to TRBJ2-2; 7 bases map to TRBD1. Trimming cost V 6 bases and J 7 bases; bases outside gene matches: 8. Germline V gene data show CDR1 as SGHTA and CDR2 as FQGTGA. The CDR3 runs to 14 residues. CDR3 in amino acids: CASRFDRAGGELFF. The CDR3 DNA is TGTGCCAGCAGATTCGACAGGGCCGGCGGGGAGCTGTTTTTT.

The table lists this clone with a few counts. The chain recombines TRBV12-3 or TRBV12-4 with TRBJ1-2; D unclear. CDR3 size: 11 residues. V dropped 4 bases and J dropped 6 bases, with 6 bases sitting between them. The CDR3: CASSYFNGYTF. The CDR3 nucleotides are TGTGCCAGCAGTTACTTTAATGGCTACACCTTC.

The chain joins TRBV30 to TRBJ2-2; 7 bases map to TRBD2. V lost 0 bases to trimming and J lost 4 bases; unmatched junction nucleotides: 8. Germline loops: CDR1 GTSNPN, CDR2 SVGIG (reference sequence). CDR3 length: 16 residues. The CDR3 spells CAWSVFTGLPTGELFF. The DNA for the CDR3 is TGTGCCTGGAGTGTGTTTACGGGACTACCCACCGGGGAGCTGTTTTTT. The variable domain in full, with the rest retrieved from reference TRBV30 and TRBJ2-2, is SQTIHQWPATLVQPVGSPLSLECTVEGTSNPNLYWYRQAAGRGLQLLFYSVGIGQISSEVPQNLSASRPQDRQFILSSKKLLLSDSGFYLCAWSVFTGLPTGELFFGEGSRLTVL.

This chain connects TRBV30 to TRBJ2-1, with no clear D. Looked up from germline, CDR1 is GTSNPN and CDR2 is SVGIG (reference sequence). CDR3 size: 15 residues. Trimming shortened V by 0 bases and J by 3 bases, and 12 bases separated the two germline ends. CDR3 DNA sequence: TGTGCCTGGAGTGTTTATGAGGTACTCTACAATGAGCAGTTCTTC. It yields the protein CAWSVYEVLYNEQFF.

The V call is TRBV7-2, the J call TRBJ1-2; unclear D gene. This CDR3 region has 15 residues. Germline V gene data show CDR1 as SGHTA and CDR2 as FQGNSA. V dropped 1 base and J dropped 8 bases, with 17 bases sitting between them. The CDR3 bases are TGTGCCAGCAGCTTAGGCGGAGGGCCCACCTGGGGCTACACCTTC. Translated: CASSLGGGPTWGYTF.

This sequence joins TRBV28 and TRBJ2-1, with D possibly TRBD2 on 6 matching bases. This CDR3 spans 17 amino acids. Germline V gene data show CDR1 as MDHEN and CDR2 as SYDVKM. Between the trimmed V and J ends, which lost 3 bases and 2 bases, there was a span of 17 bases. This CDR3 is CASSFYIPGDAYNEQFF. The DNA for the CDR3 is TGTGCCAGCAGTTTCTACATCCCGGGGGACGCCTACAATGAGCAGTTCTTC.

This chain uses TRBV5-1 with TRBJ2-5, with TRBD2 as a possible D gene (6 bases). Germline CDR1 reads SGHRS; CDR2 reads YFSETQ. CDR3 length equals 16 residues. Trimming stripped 1 base from V and 2 bases from J, with 15 bases between. The DNA of the CDR3 is TGCGCCAGCAGCTTGACGGGAGCCGGGCTACAAGAGACCCAGTACTTC. This sequence encodes CASSLTGAGLQETQYF.

The J gene is TRBJ2-2, the V gene TRBV7-2; a weak D match, TRBD1 (6 bases). Trimming pared 2 bases from V and 1 base from J, leaving 11 bases between. The CDR3 spans 16 residues. Germline loops: CDR1 SGHTA, CDR2 FQGNSA. The CDR3 sequence: CASSLRRGWNTGELFF. CDR3 coding DNA: TGTGCCAGCAGCTTACGCAGGGGCTGGAACACCGGGGAGCTGTTTTTT.

This chain links TRBV5-4 with TRBJ2-5; TRBD2 matches 7 bases. The V and J ends lost 2 bases and 5 bases, in that order; junction bases with no gene match: 3. CDR1 SGHNT and CDR2 YYREEE come from the germline V gene (reference sequence). The CDR3 totals 13 residues. Written as DNA, the CDR3 is TGTGCCAGCAGCTTCGGACTAGAGGAGACCCAGTACTTC. Protein product: CASSFGLEETQYF.

The chain has TRBV2 and TRBJ2-1; TRBD2 matches 10 bases. V was pared by 3 bases and J by 5 bases, with 4 bases of the junction left unmatched. Germline values: CDR1 SNHLY, CDR2 FYNNEI. This CDR3 is 15 amino acids long. CDR3 in DNA: TGTGCCAGCAGTGATGGAGCGGGAGGGGACAATGAGCAGTTCTTC. Its protein product is CASSDGAGGDNEQFF. Complete variable domain (other parts from reference TRBV2 and TRBJ2-1): EPEVTQTPSHQVTQMGQEVILRCVPISNHLYFYWYRQILGQKVEFLVSFYNNEISEKSEIFDDQFSVERPDGSNFTLKIRSTKLEDSAMYFCASSDGAGGDNEQFFGPGTRLTVL.

Notes on this clone: Other nucleotide sequences from this sample produce the same CDR3. The chain combines TRBV7-9 with TRBJ1-2; weak D call: TRBD1 (5 bases). V was pared by 1 base and J by 1 base, with 7 bases between. Germline CDR1 reads SEHNR; CDR2 reads FQNEAQ (reference sequence). The CDR3 has 14 amino acids. The CDR3 DNA sequence: TGTGCCAGCAGCTTAGGACAGAATAACTATGGCTACACCTTC. This translates into CASSLGQNNYGYTF.

This clone appeared once. This chain links TRBV27 with TRBJ1-1; D may be TRBD1 (6 bases). CDR1 and CDR2 from the germline V gene are MNHEY and SMNVEV (reference sequence). Between the trimmed V and J ends, which lost 5 bases and 4 bases, there was a span of 11 bases. The CDR3 extends over 13 amino acids. The CDR3 protein is CASSPTGPTEAFF. The DNA for the CDR3 is TGTGCCAGCAGTCCGACAGGCCCCACTGAAGCTTTCTTT.

The chain joins TRBV5-4 to TRBJ2-7; maybe TRBD2 (6 bases). This CDR3 has 17 residues. The V gene lost 4 bases and the J gene lost 0 bases, with 20 bases spanning the gap. CDR1 is SGHNT, CDR2 YYREEE, per germline (reference sequence). CDR3 sequence reads: CASSPGGSDSPSYEQYF. The DNA for the CDR3 is TGTGCCAGCAGCCCCGGGGGAAGCGACAGTCCCTCCTACGAGCAGTACTTC. The full variable domain, rest sourced from reference TRBV5-4 and TRBJ2-7, is ETGVTQSPTHLIKTRGQQVTLRCSSQSGHNTVSWYQQALGQGPQFIFQYYREEENGRGNFPPRFSGLQFPNYSSELNVNALELDDSALYLCASSPGGSDSPSYEQYFGPGTRLTVT.

The chain has TRBV19 and TRBJ1-2; perhaps TRBD1 as D (5 bases). V was trimmed by 10 bases and J by 1 base, leaving 13 bases between them. The CDR3 contains 13 residues. Looked up from germline, CDR1 is LNHDA and CDR2 is SQIVND (reference sequence). For the CDR3, the DNA is TGTGCCACAGGGAGGGAGAATAACTATGGCTACACCTTC. Its translation is CATGRENNYGYTF. The full variable domain, its missing parts supplied by reference TRBV19 and TRBJ1-2, is DGGITQSPKYLFRKEGQNVTLSCEQNLNHDAMYWYRQDPGQGLRLIYYSQIVNDFQKGDIAEGYSVSREKKESFPLTVTSAQKNPTAFYLCATGRENNYGYTFGSGTRLTVV.

The CDR3 nucleotides read TGTGCCAGCAGTGAAGACAGGGAAGGGGAAGCTTTCTTT. This codes for CASSEDREGEAFF. V and J are TRBV6-1 and TRBJ1-1, with D perhaps TRBD1 (6 bases). The CDR3 consists of 13 residues. Germline assignment: CDR1 MNHNS and CDR2 SASEGT. Trimming pared 1 base from V and 8 bases from J, leaving 11 bases between.

V gene TRBV28 combines with J gene TRBJ1-2; D ambiguous. Germline CDR1 and CDR2: MDHEN and SYDVKM. Between the trimmed V and J ends, which lost 5 bases and 4 bases, there was a span of 17 bases. CDR3 length equals 15 residues. CDR3 in amino acids: CASSTRVQHPYGYTF. The CDR3 coding sequence is TGTGCCAGCAGTACCCGGGTTCAGCACCCCTATGGCTACACCTTC.

This clone was picked up one time. This chain links TRBV30 with TRBJ1-1, with D unclear. V dropped 2 bases and J dropped 8 bases, with 15 bases sitting between them. Germline loops: CDR1 GTSNPN, CDR2 SVGIG (reference sequence). The CDR3 spans 13 residues. The CDR3 DNA is TGTGCCTGGAGTCCAGGCTCAACACTCGAAGCTTTCTTT. The encoded protein is CAWSPGSTLEAFF.

CDR3 sequence reads: CASSLAFFLAGDHTYEQYF. The CDR3 DNA is TGCGCCAGCAGCTTGGCCTTTTTCCTAGCGGGAGATCATACCTACGAGCAGTACTTC. The V and J genes are TRBV5-1 and TRBJ2-7, with TRBD2 identical over 10 bases. The ends lost 0 bases at V and 2 bases at J; junction bases unmatched: 14. From germline, CDR1 is SGHRS and CDR2 YFSETQ. This CDR3 is built from 19 residues.

The chain couples TRBV19 to TRBJ1-5; TRBD1 matches at 7 bases. Per germline, CDR1 LNHDA and CDR2 SQIVND (reference sequence). V shed 1 base, J shed 6 bases, and the junction held 6 bases outside the gene matches. CDR3 length: 15 amino acids. The CDR3, as DNA: TGTGCCAGTAGTATAGTAGAGGGGGCGATTCAGCCCCAGCATTTT. It yields the protein CASSIVEGAIQPQHF.

This sequence joins TRBV18 and TRBJ1-2, with D unresolved. The ends were cut back, 2 bases at V and 4 bases at J, with 17 bases in the middle. The CDR3 covers 16 residues. In germline, CDR1 is KGHSH, CDR2 LQKENI. Here the CDR3 DNA reads TGTGCCAGCTCACCAGGGATCACTAGCTCGGCCTATGGCTACACCTTC. Protein: CASSPGITSSAYGYTF.

V usage is TRBV11-2 and J usage is TRBJ2-7; perhaps TRBD2 as D (5 bases). Trimming took 3 bases from V and 6 from J, leaving 12 bases between them. Per germline, CDR1 SGHAT and CDR2 FQNNGV. This CDR3 is built from 13 residues. The CDR3 region is CASSFGEVGEQYV. CDR3 in DNA: TGTGCCAGCAGCTTCGGGGAAGTAGGCGAGCAGTACGTC.

V usage is TRBV27 and J usage is TRBJ2-1; D is unresolved. The CDR3 is made up of 11 amino acids. Germline V lookup: CDR1 MNHEY, CDR2 SMNVEV (reference sequence). V was clipped by 5 bases and J by 6 bases, with 5 bases between them. CDR3 amino acids: CASSSFNEQFF. CDR3 DNA sequence: TGTGCCAGCAGTAGCTTCAATGAGCAGTTCTTC.

The rearrangement uses TRBV18 and TRBJ2-7; TRBD1 agrees at 8 bases. The germline gives CDR1 KGHSH, CDR2 LQKENI. CDR3 size: 13 residues. V lost 6 bases to trimming and J lost 5 bases; unmatched junction nucleotides: 6. The CDR3 region is CASSMDREDEQYF. CDR3 bases: TGTGCCAGCTCGATGGACAGGGAGGACGAGCAGTACTTC. The whole variable domain, remainder taken from reference TRBV18 and TRBJ2-7, is NAGVMQNPRHLVRRRGQEARLRCSPMKGHSHVYWYRQLPEEGLKFMVYLQKENIIDESGMPKERFSAEFPKEGPSILRIQQVVRGDSAAYFCASSMDREDEQYFGPGTRLTVT.